The 10 T cell receptor beta chains reported below all come from one sample, sequenced in a study of T cells after yellow fever vaccination (dated by TCRdb to between 2017 and 2020). Library prep was done by 5' RACE. The sample was run on an Illumina HiSeq 2500. TCRdb passed the public sequencing reads through fastp at Q25 and MiXCR, retaining productive beta sequences. CDR3 protein duplicates are merged, each entry listing the most common genes and DNA. The sample table records 300,000 or so distinct CDR3 sequences; 7% to 9% of these occur just once. About 16% of the sample is held by the ten biggest clonotypes. The treatment or condition label, as the study defines it: live attenuated yellow fever vaccine strain. The starting material was PBMCs, obtained approximately 47 days after the first yellow fever vaccination. These receptors were obtained from a man between 18 and 29 years old who received the YFV17D yellow fever vaccine.

The V call is TRBV6-5, the J call TRBJ1-2; TRBD1 matches at 8 bases. J was trimmed by 1 base and V by 6 bases; bases with no gene match: 7. CDR3 length: 15 amino acids. Per the germline V gene, CDR1 is MNHEY and CDR2 is SVGAGI. The DNA for the CDR3 is TGTGCCAGCAGACTATTGACAGGGGATAACTATGGCTACACCTTC. It encodes CASRLLTGDNYGYTF.

The chain employs TRBV18 and TRBJ2-7; the D gene is possibly TRBD2 (6 bases). This CDR3 contains 20 residues. The V end lost 0 bases, the J end lost 0 bases, and 24 bases lay between the germline ends. The germline V gene has CDR1 KGHSH and CDR2 LQKENI. CDR3 sequence reads: CASSPPGEDGILEPSYEQYV. The CDR3, as DNA: TGTGCCAGCTCACCACCGGGGGAGGATGGAATCCTAGAACCCTCCTACGAGCAGTACGTC.

This clonotype was counted only a few times. This sequence joins TRBV4-1 and TRBJ2-7; tentative D call: TRBD2 (5 bases). Germline assignment: CDR1 MGHRA and CDR2 YSYEKL. The CDR3 totals 13 residues. V was clipped by 0 bases and J by 12 bases, with 15 bases between them. The DNA of the CDR3 is TGCGCCAGCAGCCAAGATCCAGGAGGTAAATGGTACTTC. It encodes CASSQDPGGKWYF.

This clonotype was seen a handful of times. The chain couples TRBV9 to TRBJ2-1, with TRBD2 matching over 11 bases. CDR3 length: 16 amino acids. Germline-derived CDR1 and CDR2 are SGDLS and YYNGEE. The V segment lost 4 bases and the J segment 1 base; nucleotides outside the gene matches: 4. CDR3: CASSPTSGVSYNEQFF. In DNA, the CDR3 is TGTGCCAGCAGCCCGACTAGCGGGGTTTCCTACAATGAGCAGTTCTTC.

This clonotype was seen many times. V and J are TRBV7-8 and TRBJ2-1; 14 bases are shared with TRBD2. Germline values: CDR1 SGHVS, CDR2 FQNEAQ. The ends lost 8 bases at V and 8 bases at J; junction bases unmatched: 5. This CDR3 is 14 amino acids long. CDR3 DNA sequence: TGTGCCAGCGACGGACTAGCGGGGGGCTATGAGCAGTTCTTC. Protein product: CASDGLAGGYEQFF.

This clonotype occurred many times. In DNA form, the CDR3 reads TGTGCCACCAGTGACAACATAAGGGGGCAGGGAAATGAGACCCAGTACTTC. Translated: CATSDNIRGQGNETQYF. The gene calls are TRBV24-1 and TRBJ2-5; 7 nucleotides align to TRBD1. Germline V CDR1 and CDR2: KGHDR, SFDVKD. The trim removed 4 bases at V and 5 bases at J, leaving 15 bases unmatched. The CDR3 is 17 residues long.

The rearrangement uses TRBV12-5 and TRBJ1-5, with 7 bases identical to TRBD1. CDR3 length: 14 residues. The V gene end was trimmed by 3 bases and the J gene end by 5 bases; junction bases not matched to a gene: 4. In germline, CDR1 is LGHNT, CDR2 FRNRAP. The CDR3 sequence is CASGLQGRHQPQHF. The CDR3 DNA is TGTGCTAGTGGTTTACAGGGGCGTCATCAGCCCCAGCATTTT. Full variable domain (rest looked up from reference TRBV12-5 and TRBJ1-5): DARVTQTPRHKVTEMGQEVTMRCQPILGHNTVFWYRQTMMQGLELLAYFRNRAPLDDSGMPKDRFSAEMPDATLATLKIQPSEPRDSAVYFCASGLQGRHQPQHFGDGTRLSIL.

This clonotype was observed at least ten times. The chain combines TRBV6-5 with TRBJ2-1, with 7 bases identical to TRBD2. Germline values: CDR1 MNHEY, CDR2 SVGAGI. The J segment lost 10 bases and the V segment lost 6 bases, leaving 3 bases of the junction unmatched. The CDR3 sequence is 11 residues long. DNA for the CDR3: TGTGCCAGCAGCGACGGGGGGGAGCAGTTCTTC. Translated: CASSDGGEQFF.

This clonotype was observed a handful of times. The CDR3 is CATSDLAGKATDTQYF. Here the CDR3 DNA reads TGTGCCACCAGTGATTTGGCGGGAAAGGCAACAGATACGCAGTATTTT. The chain recombines TRBV24-1 with TRBJ2-3, with a tentative D call TRBD2 (6 bases). The V gene lost 0 bases and the J gene lost 3 bases, with 12 bases spanning the gap. CDR3 length: 16 amino acids. Germline V gives CDR1 KGHDR, CDR2 SFDVKD.

This clonotype came up a few times. This sequence joins TRBV6-1 and TRBJ2-4; D may correspond to TRBD1 or TRBD2 (6 bases each). The CDR3 is 18 amino acids. V lost 2 bases to trimming and J lost 2 bases, with 19 bases between them. Germline loops: CDR1 MNHNS, CDR2 SASEGT. The CDR3 nucleotides are TGTGCCAGCAGTGAAAAGAAGGGGGGAGGATTGACCAAAAACATTCAGTACTTC. Its protein product is CASSEKKGGGLTKNIQYF.